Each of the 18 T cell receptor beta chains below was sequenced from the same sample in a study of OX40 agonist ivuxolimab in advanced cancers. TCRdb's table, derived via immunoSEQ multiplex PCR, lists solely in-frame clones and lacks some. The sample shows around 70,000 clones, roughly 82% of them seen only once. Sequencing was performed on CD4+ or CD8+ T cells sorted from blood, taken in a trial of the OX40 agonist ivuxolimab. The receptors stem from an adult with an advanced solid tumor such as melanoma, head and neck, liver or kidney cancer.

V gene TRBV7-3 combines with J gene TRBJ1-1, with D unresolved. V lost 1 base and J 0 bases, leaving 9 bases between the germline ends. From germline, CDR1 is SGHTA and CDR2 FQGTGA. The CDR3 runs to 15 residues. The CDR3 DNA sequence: TGTGCCAGCAGCTTAATGCCGACCATGAACACTGAAGCTTTCTTT. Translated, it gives CASSLMPTMNTEAFF.

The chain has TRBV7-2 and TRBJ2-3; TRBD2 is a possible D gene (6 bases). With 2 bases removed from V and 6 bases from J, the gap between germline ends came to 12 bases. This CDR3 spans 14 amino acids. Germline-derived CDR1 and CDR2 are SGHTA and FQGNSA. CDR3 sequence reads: CASSLNSGEDTQYF. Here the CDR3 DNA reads TGTGCCAGCAGCTTAAATTCGGGGGAGGATACGCAGTATTTT.

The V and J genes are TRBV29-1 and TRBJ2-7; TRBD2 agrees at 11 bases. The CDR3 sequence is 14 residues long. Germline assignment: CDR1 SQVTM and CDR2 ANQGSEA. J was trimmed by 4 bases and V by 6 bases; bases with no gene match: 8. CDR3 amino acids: CSVDLAGGVYEQYF. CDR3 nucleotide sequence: TGCAGCGTAGATCTAGCGGGAGGCGTATACGAGCAGTACTTC.

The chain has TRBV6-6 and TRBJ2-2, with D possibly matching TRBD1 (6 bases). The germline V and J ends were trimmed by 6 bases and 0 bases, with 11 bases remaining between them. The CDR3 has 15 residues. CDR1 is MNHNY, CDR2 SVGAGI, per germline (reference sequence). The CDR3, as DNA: TGTGCCAGCAGCCAACAGGGAACGAACACCGGGGAGCTGTTTTTT. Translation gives CASSQQGTNTGELFF.

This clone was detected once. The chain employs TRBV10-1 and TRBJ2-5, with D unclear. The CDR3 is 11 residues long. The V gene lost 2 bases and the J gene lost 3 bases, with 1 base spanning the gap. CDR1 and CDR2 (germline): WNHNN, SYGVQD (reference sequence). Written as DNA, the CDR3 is TGCGCCAGCAGTGAGAAAGAGACCCAGTACTTC. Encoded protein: CASSEKETQYF.

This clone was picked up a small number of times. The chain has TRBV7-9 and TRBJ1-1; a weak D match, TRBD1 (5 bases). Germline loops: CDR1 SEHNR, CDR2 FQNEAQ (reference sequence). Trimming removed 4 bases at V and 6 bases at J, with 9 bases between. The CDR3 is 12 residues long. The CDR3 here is CASSWGLAEAFF. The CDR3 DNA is TGTGCCAGCAGCTGGGGCTTGGCTGAAGCTTTCTTT. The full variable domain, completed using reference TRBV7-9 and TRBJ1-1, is DTGVSQNPRHKITKRGQNVTFRCDPISEHNRLYWYRQTLGQGPEFLTYFQNEAQLEKSRLLSDRFSAERPKGSFSTLEIQRTEQGDSAMYLCASSWGLAEAFFGQGTRLTVV.

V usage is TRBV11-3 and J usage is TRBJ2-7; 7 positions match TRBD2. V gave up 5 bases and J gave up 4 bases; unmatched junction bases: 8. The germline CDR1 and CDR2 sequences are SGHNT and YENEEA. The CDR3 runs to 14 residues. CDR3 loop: CASSESGTTYEQYF. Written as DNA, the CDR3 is TGTGCCAGCAGCGAGTCCGGGACTACTTACGAGCAGTACTTC.

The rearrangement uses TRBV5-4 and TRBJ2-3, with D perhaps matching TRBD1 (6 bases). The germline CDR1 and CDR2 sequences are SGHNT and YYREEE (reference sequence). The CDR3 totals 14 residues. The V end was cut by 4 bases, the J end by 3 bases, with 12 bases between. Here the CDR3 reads CASSQDSLTDTQYF. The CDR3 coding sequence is TGTGCCAGCAGCCAGGACAGTCTGACAGATACGCAGTATTTT.

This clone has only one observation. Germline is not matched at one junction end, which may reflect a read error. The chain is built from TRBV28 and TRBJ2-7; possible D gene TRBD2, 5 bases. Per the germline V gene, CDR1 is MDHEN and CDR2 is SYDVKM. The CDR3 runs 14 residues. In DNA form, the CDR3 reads TGTGCCAGCAGTTTAAAGGTGGACTCCTACGGGCAGTACTTC. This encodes CASSLKVDSYGQYF. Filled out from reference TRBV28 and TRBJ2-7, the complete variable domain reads DVKVTQSSRYLVKRTGEKVFLECVQDMDHENMFWYRQDPGLGLRLIYFSYDVKMKEKGDIPEGYSVSREKKERFSLILESASTNQTSMYLCASSLKVDSYGQYFGPGTRLTVT.

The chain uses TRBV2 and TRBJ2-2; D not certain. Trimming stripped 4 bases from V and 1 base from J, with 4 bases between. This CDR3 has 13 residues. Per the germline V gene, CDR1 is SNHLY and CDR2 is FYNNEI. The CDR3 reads CASSAENTGELFF. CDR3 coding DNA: TGTGCCAGCAGTGCCGAGAACACCGGGGAGCTGTTTTTT.

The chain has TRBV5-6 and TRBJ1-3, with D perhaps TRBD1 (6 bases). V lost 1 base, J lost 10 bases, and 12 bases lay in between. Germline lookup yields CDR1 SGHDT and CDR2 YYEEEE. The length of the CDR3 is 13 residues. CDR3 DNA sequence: TGTGCCAGCAGCTTGACACAGGGTTCAACCATATATTTT. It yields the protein CASSLTQGSTIYF.

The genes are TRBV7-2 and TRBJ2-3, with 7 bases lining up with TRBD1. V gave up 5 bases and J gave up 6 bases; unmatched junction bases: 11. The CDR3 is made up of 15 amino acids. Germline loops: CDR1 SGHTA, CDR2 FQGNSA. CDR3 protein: CASSLQGVAVDTQYF. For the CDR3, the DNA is TGTGCCAGCAGCCTTCAGGGGGTCGCGGTGGATACGCAGTATTTT.

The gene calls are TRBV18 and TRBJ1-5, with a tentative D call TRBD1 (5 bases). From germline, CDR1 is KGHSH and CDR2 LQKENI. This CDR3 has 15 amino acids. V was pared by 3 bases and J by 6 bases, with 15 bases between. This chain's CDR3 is CASSPMGGESQPQHF. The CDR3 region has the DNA TGTGCCAGCTCACCGATGGGAGGGGAGAGTCAGCCCCAGCATTTT. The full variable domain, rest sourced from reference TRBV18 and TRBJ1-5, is NAGVMQNPRHLVRRRGQEARLRCSPMKGHSHVYWYRQLPEEGLKFMVYLQKENIIDESGMPKERFSAEFPKEGPSILRIQQVVRGDSAAYFCASSPMGGESQPQHFGDGTRLSIL.

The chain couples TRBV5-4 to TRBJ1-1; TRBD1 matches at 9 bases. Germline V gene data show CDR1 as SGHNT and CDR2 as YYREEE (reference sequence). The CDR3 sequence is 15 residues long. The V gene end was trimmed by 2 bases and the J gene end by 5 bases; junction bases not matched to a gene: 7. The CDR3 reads CASSFLQGAGTEAFF. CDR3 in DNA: TGTGCCAGCAGCTTCTTACAGGGGGCCGGGACTGAAGCTTTCTTT.

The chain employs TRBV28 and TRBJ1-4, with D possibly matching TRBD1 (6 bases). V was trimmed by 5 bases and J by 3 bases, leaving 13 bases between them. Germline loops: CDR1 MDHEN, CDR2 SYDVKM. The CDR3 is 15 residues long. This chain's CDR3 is CASSLRGDPNEKLFF. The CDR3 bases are TGTGCCAGCAGTCTAAGGGGGGATCCTAATGAAAAACTGTTTTTT.

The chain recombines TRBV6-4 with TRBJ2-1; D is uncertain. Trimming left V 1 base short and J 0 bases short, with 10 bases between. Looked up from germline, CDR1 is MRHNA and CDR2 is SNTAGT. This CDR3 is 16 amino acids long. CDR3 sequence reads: CASSDFGSSSYNEQFF. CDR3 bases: TGTGCCAGCAGTGACTTCGGTAGTAGCTCCTACAATGAGCAGTTCTTC.

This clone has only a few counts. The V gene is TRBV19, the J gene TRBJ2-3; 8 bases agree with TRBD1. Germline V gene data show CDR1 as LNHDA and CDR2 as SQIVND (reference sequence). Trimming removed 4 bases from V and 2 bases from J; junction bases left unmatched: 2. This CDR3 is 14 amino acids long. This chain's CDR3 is CASSKGQDTDTQYF. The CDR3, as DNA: TGTGCCAGTAGTAAGGGACAGGACACAGATACGCAGTATTTT.

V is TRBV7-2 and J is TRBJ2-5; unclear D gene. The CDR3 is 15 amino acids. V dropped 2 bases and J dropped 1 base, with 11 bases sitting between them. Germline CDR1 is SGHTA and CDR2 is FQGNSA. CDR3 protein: CASSLHDGIQETQYF. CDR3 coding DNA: TGTGCCAGCAGCTTACACGACGGAATCCAAGAGACCCAGTACTTC.